Each of the 25 T cell receptor beta chains below was sequenced from the same sample in a study of technical replicates of blood from a few donors (dated by TCRdb to about 2017). The method behind the library was the immunoSEQ multiplex PCR assay. Here the immuneACCESS table is served through TCRdb, limited to in-frame sequences with V and J called. Missing clones are a known gap in these copies; in checked studies unresolved V genes cover under half, and the rest lacks a known reason. This sample has some 50,000 clones in its table, and less than 95% of those were observed once. The ten largest make up 0.2% to 0.25% of the sample. The sample consisted of T cells isolated from PBMCs. These receptors all stem from a human donor in good health.

J is TRBJ2-3 and V is TRBV29-1, with 12 bases matching TRBD1. Germline lookup yields CDR1 SQVTM and CDR2 ANQGSEA. The CDR3 has 14 amino acids. J was trimmed by 7 bases and V by 4 bases; bases with no gene match: 6. The CDR3 DNA sequence: TGCAGCGTTGCCGGGACAGGGGGCAGGAATACGCAGTATTTT. Translation: CSVAGTGGRNTQYF.

The chain employs TRBV11-1 and TRBJ1-2; 11 nucleotides line up with TRBD1. The CDR3 spans 15 residues. With 5 bases clipped from V and 3 bases from J, the junction kept 5 bases outside the gene matches. Germline values: CDR1 SGHAT, CDR2 FQDESV (reference sequence). In DNA, the CDR3 is TGTGCCAGCAGCGCCCGGACAGGGGGCCACTATGGCTACACCTTC. Amino acids: CASSARTGGHYGYTF. Full variable domain (rest looked up from reference TRBV11-1 and TRBJ1-2): EAEVAQSPRYKITEKSQAVAFWCDPISGHATLYWYRQILGQGPELLVQFQDESVVDDSQLPKDRFSAERLKGVDSTLKIQPAELGDSAMYLCASSARTGGHYGYTFGSGTRLTVV.

V is TRBV7-6 and J is TRBJ2-2, with TRBD1 identical over 9 bases. V was clipped by 0 bases and J by 4 bases; unmatched bases: 3. Germline loops: CDR1 SGHVS, CDR2 FNYEAQ. The CDR3 contains 16 residues. CDR3 nucleotide sequence: TGTGCCAGCAGCTTAGCCGGGACAGGGAGCACCGGGGAGCTGTTTTTT. This gives the protein CASSLAGTGSTGELFF.

The V gene is TRBV6-6, the J gene TRBJ2-5, with D possibly being TRBD2 (6 bases). Trimming removed 2 bases at V and 2 bases at J, with 15 bases between. CDR3 size: 16 residues. CDR1 is MNHNY, CDR2 SVGAGI, per germline (reference sequence). The CDR3 here is CASSYAPAGSQETQYF. The DNA of the CDR3 is TGTGCCAGCAGTTACGCCCCGGCGGGATCTCAAGAGACCCAGTACTTC.

The rearrangement links TRBV5-1 to TRBJ2-3; D unclear. Trimming cost V 2 bases and J 0 bases, with 13 bases left between them. Germline V gives CDR1 SGHRS, CDR2 YFSETQ. The CDR3 totals 16 residues. CDR3 sequence reads: CASSFLIPRSTDTQYF. Written as DNA, the CDR3 is TGCGCCAGCAGCTTCCTAATCCCCCGGAGCACAGATACGCAGTATTTT.

V gene TRBV7-3 combines with J gene TRBJ1-5, with D unresolved. The ends were cut back, 8 bases at V and 4 bases at J, with 12 bases in the middle. Germline V gene sequence: CDR1 SGHTA, CDR2 FQGTGA. The CDR3 spans 13 residues. CDR3 amino acids: CASARVPNQPQHF. CDR3 bases: TGTGCCAGCGCGAGGGTTCCAAATCAGCCCCAGCATTTT.

The CDR3 DNA follows: TGCAGCGTTGAATCTCAGACAGGGCGCACAGATACGCAGTATTTT. Translation gives CSVESQTGRTDTQYF. V usage is TRBV29-1 and J usage is TRBJ2-3, with TRBD1 identical over 7 bases. J was trimmed by 1 base and V by 2 bases; bases with no gene match: 6. The V gene's germline CDR1 is SQVTM and CDR2 ANQGSEA. The CDR3 length is 15 residues.

The V and J genes are TRBV6-5 and TRBJ1-1; D not resolved. Trimming left V 2 bases short and J 1 base short, with 5 bases between. The V gene's germline CDR1 is MNHEY and CDR2 SVGAGI. The CDR3 is 13 amino acids. The CDR3 DNA reads TGTGCCAGCAGTTACGAGGGGAACACTGAAGCTTTCTTT. It encodes CASSYEGNTEAFF.

J is TRBJ1-1 and V is TRBV29-1, with TRBD1 matching 9 bases. The CDR3 has 11 amino acids. The ends lost 4 bases at V and 8 bases at J; junction bases unmatched: 2. Germline V CDR1 and CDR2: SQVTM, ANQGSEA. CDR3 sequence (DNA): TGCAGCGTTGGAGGACAGGGGGAAGCTTTCTTT. Its translation: CSVGGQGEAFF.

This chain joins TRBV7-9 and TRBJ2-5, with TRBD2 matching over 12 bases. V dropped 0 bases and J dropped 1; count of bases not matched to a gene: 6. Germline V gene data show CDR1 as SEHNR and CDR2 as FQNEAQ (reference sequence). The CDR3 has 18 residues. Here the CDR3 reads CASSLALGLAGTQETQYF. CDR3 nucleotides: TGTGCCAGCAGCTTAGCGCTCGGACTAGCGGGGACCCAAGAGACCCAGTACTTC.

This clone was found once. This chain connects TRBV11-2 to TRBJ2-1; 11 bases match TRBD2. The CDR3 totals 17 residues. Germline CDR1 SGHAT, CDR2 FQNNGV. After removal of 0 bases from V and 8 bases from J, the junction contained 9 bases not matched to a gene. CDR3 in amino acids: CASSLEGLAASGDEQFF. The CDR3, as DNA: TGTGCCAGCAGCTTAGAGGGACTAGCGGCAAGCGGGGATGAGCAGTTCTTC.

The V call is TRBV5-6, the J call TRBJ2-7; 8 bases agree with TRBD2. Germline V gene sequence: CDR1 SGHDT, CDR2 YYEEEE. The V and J ends lost 1 base and 2 bases, in that order; junction bases with no gene match: 2. This CDR3 region has 14 residues. CDR3 nucleotides: TGTGCCAGCAGCTTGACTAGCGGAGCCTACGAGCAGTACTTC. As protein: CASSLTSGAYEQYF.

This chain uses TRBV5-1 with TRBJ1-1, with D uncertain. The CDR3 consists of 14 residues. Deletions cut 4 bases from V and 1 base from J, with 11 bases between. Germline CDR1 is SGHRS and CDR2 is YFSETQ. The CDR3 DNA reads TGCGCCAGCAGCGTAAACACCCAGAACACTGAAGCTTTCTTT. Translating it yields CASSVNTQNTEAFF.

The chain employs TRBV28 and TRBJ2-1, with D maybe TRBD1 (5 bases). V was pared by 2 bases and J by 5 bases, with 13 bases between. This CDR3 contains 15 residues. Germline V gene lookup returns CDR1 MDHEN and CDR2 SYDVKM. Written as DNA, the CDR3 is TGTGCCAGCAGTTTAAGTCCTAGGGGAAACAATGAGCAGTTCTTC. It encodes CASSLSPRGNNEQFF.

The chain recombines TRBV5-4 with TRBJ1-4; D unresolved. The CDR3 length is 13 residues. Looked up from germline, CDR1 is SGHNT and CDR2 is YYREEE (reference sequence). V was pared by 2 bases and J by 4 bases, with 6 bases between. This chain's CDR3 is CASSFESNEKLFF. The CDR3 region has the DNA TGTGCCAGCAGCTTCGAGAGTAATGAAAAACTGTTTTTT.

CDR3 in amino acids: CASTGGYEAFF. Here the CDR3 DNA reads TGTGCCAGCACGGGTGGCTACGAAGCTTTCTTT. V and J are TRBV13 and TRBJ1-1; D ambiguous. This CDR3 comprises 11 residues. Germline lookup yields CDR1 PRHDT and CDR2 FYEKMQ (reference sequence). V was trimmed by 7 bases and J by 8 bases, leaving 11 bases between them.

V and J are TRBV23-1 and TRBJ2-7; TRBD1 might be the D (5 bases). TRBV23-1 carries the ORF label, with uncertain function. The CDR3 extends over 14 amino acids. Trimming took 2 bases from V and 2 from J, leaving 10 bases between them. For the CDR3, the DNA is TGCGCCAGCAGTCAAGCGCAGGGCACCTACGAGCAGTACTTC. Its translation is CASSQAQGTYEQYF.

This clone was detected once. This chain uses TRBV28 with TRBJ2-3; 10 nucleotides agree with TRBD1. V shed 6 bases, J shed 4 bases, and the junction held 7 bases outside the gene matches. The V gene's germline CDR1 is MDHEN and CDR2 SYDVKM. This CDR3 is 15 amino acids long. CDR3 DNA: TGTGCCAGCAGCCCTGGGGGGACAGGGGCAGATACGCAGTATTTT. Protein: CASSPGGTGADTQYF.

This clone was counted only a few times. V and J are TRBV29-1 and TRBJ1-1, with TRBD1 matching over 12 bases. The CDR3 loop spans 15 amino acids. Germline CDR1 and CDR2: SQVTM and ANQGSEA. V gave up 4 bases and J gave up 1 base; unmatched junction bases: 4. The CDR3 is CSVAGTGGPNTEAFF. The DNA of the CDR3 is TGCAGCGTTGCCGGGACAGGGGGCCCGAACACTGAAGCTTTCTTT.

The chain couples TRBV10-1 to TRBJ1-5; D is perhaps TRBD1 (5 bases). The germline gives CDR1 WNHNN, CDR2 SYGVQD (reference sequence). This CDR3 has 15 amino acids. CDR3 sequence reads: CARQQGLVRNQPQHF. CDR3 coding DNA: TGCGCGAGACAGCAAGGGCTCGTTCGCAATCAGCCCCAGCATTTT.

The chain is built from TRBV19 and TRBJ1-4; a possible D gene is TRBD1 (5 bases). Germline V gene sequence: CDR1 LNHDA, CDR2 SQIVND (reference sequence). Trimming took off 3 bases at V and 8 bases at J, with 16 bases between the two ends. This CDR3 is built from 15 residues. This CDR3 reads CASSIWGGMGEKLFF. DNA of the CDR3: TGTGCCAGTAGTATTTGGGGGGGGATGGGCGAAAAACTGTTTTTT.

This clone has a handful of counts. The chain has TRBV6-5 and TRBJ1-1, with D maybe TRBD1 (5 bases). Germline V CDR1 and CDR2: MNHEY, SVGAGI. The CDR3 spans 14 residues. The V and J ends lost 2 bases and 1 base respectively, with 8 bases between them. This CDR3 is CASSYQGRNTEAFF. The CDR3 region has the DNA TGTGCCAGCAGTTACCAGGGTAGGAACACTGAAGCTTTCTTT.

V gene TRBV6-5 combines with J gene TRBJ2-7; no clear D gene. The CDR3 contains 14 residues. Germline CDR1 is MNHEY and CDR2 is SVGAGI. Trimming stripped 2 bases from V and 2 bases from J, with 10 bases between. CDR3 protein: CASSYVSAAYEQYF. CDR3 in DNA: TGTGCCAGCAGTTACGTCAGCGCAGCCTACGAGCAGTACTTC.

The chain is built from TRBV11-2 and TRBJ2-3; 7 positions agree with TRBD2. Germline V CDR1 and CDR2: SGHAT, FQNNGV. The V and J ends lost 5 bases and 5 bases, in that order; junction bases with no gene match: 19. The CDR3 extends over 18 amino acids. CDR3 residues: CASSPNPPRAGSIDTQYF. In DNA, the CDR3 is TGTGCCAGCAGCCCAAACCCCCCGCGAGCGGGGTCCATAGATACGCAGTATTTT.

The gene calls are TRBV5-1 and TRBJ2-7; D is possibly TRBD1 (7 bases). The V end was cut by 7 bases, the J end by 7 bases, with 27 bases between. This CDR3 has 16 amino acids. Germline loops: CDR1 SGHRS, CDR2 YFSETQ. The DNA of the CDR3 is TGCGCCAGCTCCCTAGGGAGGACAGGACCACCCACGGAGCAGTACTTC. It yields the protein CASSLGRTGPPTEQYF.